This T cell receptor beta chain was captured by sequencing in a study of blood T cell repertoires in COVID-19. For the study at large: Acute-phase and convalescent COVID-19 samples originated in the United States, Italy and Spain. Sources were T cells, B-cell-depleted T cells, or PBMCs; the material itself was cDNA or gDNA.

As handled by the study authors: Reference gene primers were amplified, and this amplification served to estimate nucleated cell counts. The table came from immunoSEQ multiplex PCR; TCRdb's copy has only in-frame clones and leaves some out. V, J and clone size were drawn from that table, and D and trimming were deduced from the DNA. The table has about 54,000 clones, 80% to 85% seen once. This clonotype was sampled from a human donor in a cohort sampled during active or convalescent COVID-19. Sequenced material: peripheral blood.

The CDR3 protein is CASSSRLASYEQYF. CDR3 nucleotide sequence: TGTGCCAGCAGCTCCCGACTAGCCAGCTACGAGCAGTACTTC. This sequence joins TRBV7-2 and TRBJ2-7; 7 nucleotides align to TRBD2. Trimming took 4 bases from V and 3 from J; bases not matched to a gene: 6. CDR3 size: 14 residues. Germline values: CDR1 SGHTA, CDR2 FQGNSA. Combining the CDR3 with reference TRBV7-2 and TRBJ2-7 gives the whole variable domain GAGVSQSPSNKVTEKGKDVELRCDPISGHTALYWYRQSLGQGLEFLIYFQGNSAPDKSGLPSDRFSAERTGGSVSTLTIQRTQQEDSAVYLCASSSRLASYEQYFGPGTRLTVT.